The 30 T cell receptor beta chains below all came from one sample that was sequenced in a study of blood T cell repertoires in COVID-19. TCRdb keeps only in-frame clones here, not all; method: immunoSEQ multiplex PCR. The sample records around 280,000 clones, around 84% being singletons. Sequencing was done on a sample of peripheral blood. All receptors come from a man in his 70s with acute or convalescent COVID-19.

Details on this clone: Other DNA sequences of this sample code for an identical CDR3. The chain carries TRBV9 and TRBJ2-5; 8 bases are a match to TRBD2. CDR1 and CDR2 from the germline V gene are SGDLS and YYNGEE. V was pared by 0 bases and J by 3 bases, with 4 bases of the junction left unmatched. The CDR3 has 15 residues. The CDR3 sequence is CASSVAPGGEETQYF. As DNA, the CDR3 is TGTGCCAGCAGCGTAGCCCCGGGAGGGGAAGAGACCCAGTACTTC.

The chain is built from TRBV7-2 and TRBJ2-3; D is unresolved. CDR1 is SGHTA, CDR2 FQGNSA, per germline. The CDR3 runs 14 residues. Trimming took 2 bases from V and 0 from J, leaving 6 bases between them. The CDR3 spells CASSLSTSTDTQYF. The CDR3 bases are TGTGCCAGCAGCTTATCAACTAGCACAGATACGCAGTATTTT.

V gene TRBV5-1 combines with J gene TRBJ2-5; tentative D call: TRBD1 (6 bases). Germline loops: CDR1 SGHRS, CDR2 YFSETQ. CDR3 length: 15 residues. Deletions cut 3 bases from V and 3 bases from J, with 15 bases between. CDR3 region: CASSSGWAGEETQYF. The CDR3 coding sequence is TGCGCCAGCAGCTCGGGGTGGGCAGGGGAAGAGACCCAGTACTTC.

V usage is TRBV5-3 and J usage is TRBJ1-6, with D hard to call. TRBV5-3 belongs to the ORF category, with a function that is uncertain. Trimming stripped 2 bases from V and 0 bases from J, with 15 bases between. The CDR3 loop spans 18 amino acids. CDR3: CARSLIIRAVSYNSPLHF. The CDR3 DNA sequence: TGTGCCAGAAGCTTAATTATCCGAGCGGTCTCCTATAATTCACCCCTCCACTTT.

This clone occurred once. The chain uses TRBV6-5 and TRBJ2-3; 9 nucleotides match TRBD2. V gave up 9 bases and J gave up 0 bases; unmatched junction bases: 4. The germline V gene has CDR1 MNHEY and CDR2 SVGAGI. This CDR3 is 14 amino acids long. The DNA of the CDR3 is TGTGCCAGTTTAGCGGGGGCCAGCACAGATACGCAGTATTTT. Its translation is CASLAGASTDTQYF.

The rearrangement links TRBV4-3 to TRBJ2-1; the D gene is possibly TRBD2 (6 bases). The CDR3 covers 16 residues. The V gene's germline CDR1 is LGHNA and CDR2 YSLEER. V was clipped by 0 bases and J by 7 bases, with 16 bases between them. CDR3 in amino acids: CASSQERRDYENEQFF. The CDR3 DNA sequence: TGCGCCAGCAGCCAAGAGAGGCGGGATTATGAGAATGAGCAGTTCTTC.

V is TRBV28 and J is TRBJ1-2; possible D gene TRBD1, 6 bases. The germline V gene encodes CDR1 MDHEN and CDR2 SYDVKM. V was clipped by 4 bases and J by 3 bases, with 9 bases between them. This CDR3 has 13 amino acids. CDR3 protein: CASSWGQDYGYTF. The CDR3 DNA sequence: TGTGCCAGCAGTTGGGGGCAGGACTATGGCTACACCTTC.

J is TRBJ2-5 and V is TRBV7-9; TRBD2 matches at 7 bases. Germline CDR1 and CDR2: SEHNR and FQNEAQ (reference sequence). The CDR3 runs 15 residues. Trimming removed 7 bases from V and 2 bases from J; junction bases left unmatched: 10. The CDR3 loop is CASTREGGKQETQYF. CDR3 in DNA: TGTGCCAGCACGAGGGAGGGTGGGAAGCAAGAGACCCAGTACTTC.

V is TRBV4-1 and J is TRBJ1-6; 8 bases match TRBD1. Germline V gene data show CDR1 as MGHRA and CDR2 as YSYEKL. V dropped 4 bases and J dropped 6; count of bases not matched to a gene: 8. The CDR3 consists of 16 residues. CDR3 coding DNA: TGCGCCAGCAGCCCGGACAGGGTCCATGCTAATTCACCCCTCCACTTT. Translating gives CASSPDRVHANSPLHF.

The chain uses TRBV19 and TRBJ1-1, with 7 bases that match TRBD1. This CDR3 is built from 15 residues. V shed 4 bases, J shed 4 bases, and the junction held 9 bases outside the gene matches. Germline V lookup: CDR1 LNHDA, CDR2 SQIVND (reference sequence). CDR3 residues: CASSTVWDSRTEAFF. CDR3 bases: TGTGCCAGTAGTACGGTGTGGGACAGCCGCACTGAAGCTTTCTTT.

The rearrangement joins TRBV7-3 to TRBJ2-1; 8 bases line up with TRBD1. This CDR3 region has 12 residues. Germline V gives CDR1 SGHTA, CDR2 FQGTGA. Germline trimming cut 4 bases from V and 10 bases from J; bases unmatched to any gene: 3. This CDR3 reads CASSSTGGEQFF. CDR3 coding DNA: TGTGCCAGCAGCTCTACAGGGGGAGAGCAGTTCTTC.

V usage is TRBV6-6 and J usage is TRBJ2-7; 7 positions match TRBD1. CDR1 and CDR2 (germline): MNHNY, SVGAGI (reference sequence). The length of the CDR3 is 11 residues. V lost 6 bases to trimming and J lost 9 bases; unmatched junction nucleotides: 5. The CDR3 bases are TGTGCCAGCAGGTCAGGGGGTGGGCAGTACTTC. Translation gives CASRSGGGQYF.

V is TRBV19 and J is TRBJ2-7; 7 bases agree with TRBD2. Trimming cost V 1 base and J 6 bases; bases outside gene matches: 9. CDR1 is LNHDA and CDR2 is SQIVND in the germline V gene (reference sequence). The CDR3 length is 15 residues. The DNA of the CDR3 is TGTGCCAGTAGTATAGCACCGGGAGGACTCGCCGAGCAGTACTTC. Residues: CASSIAPGGLAEQYF. Using reference TRBV19 and TRBJ2-7 for the parts outside the CDR3, the full variable domain is DGGITQSPKYLFRKEGQNVTLSCEQNLNHDAMYWYRQDPGQGLRLIYYSQIVNDFQKGDIAEGYSVSREKKESFPLTVTSAQKNPTAFYLCASSIAPGGLAEQYFGPGTRLTVT.

This sequence joins TRBV30 and TRBJ1-3; D not resolved. The germline V gene encodes CDR1 GTSNPN and CDR2 SVGIG (reference sequence). This CDR3 comprises 13 residues. V shed 0 bases and J shed 0 bases, with 3 bases lying between them. DNA of the CDR3: TGTGCCTGGAGTGTACTCTCTGGAAACACCATATATTTT. Encoded protein: CAWSVLSGNTIYF.

The chain has TRBV24-1 and TRBJ1-2; 9 positions match TRBD1. V shed 4 bases, J shed 4 bases, and the junction held 6 bases outside the gene matches. CDR3 length: 15 residues. Germline assignment: CDR1 KGHDR and CDR2 SFDVKD. The CDR3, as DNA: TGTGCCACCAGTGACGCGGGACAGGGTGGCTATGGCTACACCTTC. Protein product: CATSDAGQGGYGYTF.

This clone was recorded once. The chain combines TRBV16 with TRBJ1-4; 10 bases are shared with TRBD1. V dropped 0 bases and J dropped 5; count of bases not matched to a gene: 3. CDR3 length: 16 amino acids. The germline CDR1 and CDR2 sequences are KGHSY and FQNENV. CDR3 DNA: TGTGCCAGCAGCCAATCGAGGGGACAGGGGAATGAAAAACTGTTTTTT. Amino acids: CASSQSRGQGNEKLFF. The entire variable domain, with the rest obtained from reference TRBV16 and TRBJ1-4, is as follows: GEEVAQTPKHLVRGEGQKAKLYCAPIKGHSYVFWYQQVLKNEFKFLISFQNENVFDETGMPKERFSAKCLPNSPCSLEIQATKLEDSAVYFCASSQSRGQGNEKLFFGSGTQLSVL.

This clone was seen more than once but under ten times. This sequence joins TRBV7-2 and TRBJ2-2; perhaps TRBD1 as D (5 bases). The CDR3 sequence is 14 residues long. Between the trimmed V and J ends, which lost 5 bases and 6 bases, there was a span of 13 bases. Germline loops: CDR1 SGHTA, CDR2 FQGNSA. CDR3 DNA sequence: TGTGCCAGCAGCCCTGGCAGGGTGCCCGGGGAGCTGTTTTTT. Residues: CASSPGRVPGELFF.

This clone has a single count. The chain recombines TRBV5-8 with TRBJ2-7, with D perhaps matching TRBD2 (6 bases). From germline, CDR1 is SGHTS and CDR2 YDEGEE. Trimming pared 2 bases from V and 2 bases from J, leaving 14 bases between. The CDR3 consists of 15 residues. DNA of the CDR3: TGTGCCAGCAGCTTAGATGGAGGGCTAGCCTACGAGCAGTACTTC. Translated: CASSLDGGLAYEQYF.

This clone was found once. The chain joins TRBV5-4 to TRBJ2-3, with TRBD2 matching 9 bases. The CDR3 spans 17 residues. V trimming: 2 bases; J trimming: 1 base; junction bases outside the gene matches: 8. In germline, CDR1 is SGHNT, CDR2 YYREEE (reference sequence). CDR3 DNA sequence: TGTGCCAGCAGCTTCTGGCGGGGGGGCTGGGGCACAGATACGCAGTATTTT. This gives the protein CASSFWRGGWGTDTQYF.

V gene TRBV6-6 combines with J gene TRBJ1-6, with no clear D. V was pared by 2 bases and J by 7 bases, with 9 bases between. CDR1 is MNHNY, CDR2 SVGAGI, per germline (reference sequence). The CDR3 covers 14 residues. The CDR3 spells CASSYPEQNSPLHF. The CDR3 DNA reads as TGTGCCAGCAGTTACCCTGAACAGAATTCACCCCTCCACTTT.

This clone was observed at least ten times. J is TRBJ2-2 and V is TRBV3-1 (or the pseudogene TRBV3-2); TRBD1 aligns across 9 bases. Unmatched junction bases numbered 4, after V lost 4 bases and J lost 1 base. Germline-derived CDR1 and CDR2 are LGHDT and YNNKEL (reference sequence). This CDR3 is 16 amino acids long. This CDR3 reads CASSPSDRGNTGELFF. Written as DNA, the CDR3 is TGTGCCAGCAGCCCCTCGGACAGGGGGAACACCGGGGAGCTGTTTTTT.

In DNA, the CDR3 is TGTGCCAGCAGTCAAGACAGGCGACCGATGCTATACGAGCAGTACTTC. This translates into CASSQDRRPMLYEQYF. The chain has TRBV9 and TRBJ2-7; possibly TRBD1 for D (6 bases). V lost 5 bases and J 4 bases, leaving 22 bases between the germline ends. The CDR3 extends over 16 amino acids. Germline values: CDR1 SGDLS, CDR2 YYNGEE.

The rearrangement uses TRBV18 and TRBJ2-1; no clear D gene. CDR1 KGHSH and CDR2 LQKENI come from the germline V gene. The V end was cut by 6 bases, the J end by 6 bases, with 6 bases between. The length of the CDR3 is 11 residues. The CDR3 is CASSLRNEQFF. The CDR3 nucleotides are TGTGCCAGCTCCCTCCGCAATGAGCAGTTCTTC.

The CDR3 DNA is TGTGCCAGCTCACCACCGAGCAATACGAACGGGCAGTACTTC. Protein: CASSPPSNTNGQYF. The rearrangement links TRBV18 to TRBJ2-7, with D unresolved. Trimming took 0 bases from V and 9 from J, leaving 15 bases between them. The CDR3 is 14 residues long. Germline CDR1 is KGHSH and CDR2 is LQKENI.

The chain is built from TRBV24-1 and TRBJ2-1, with 8 nucleotides matching TRBD1. This CDR3 is 14 amino acids long. Germline lookup yields CDR1 KGHDR and CDR2 SFDVKD. V lost 7 bases, J lost 3 bases, and 4 bases stayed unmatched. The CDR3 DNA reads as TGTGCCACCAGAGACAGGGGCTTCTACAATGAGCAGTTCTTC. This encodes CATRDRGFYNEQFF.

The J gene is TRBJ2-5, the V gene TRBV7-9, with 9 bases identical to TRBD1. Germline assignment: CDR1 SEHNR and CDR2 FQNEAQ (reference sequence). The CDR3 is 16 amino acids. Trimming removed 5 bases from V and 2 bases from J; junction bases left unmatched: 9. The CDR3 DNA is TGTGCCAGCAGCATGGCTGGGACAGGGATTCAAGAGACCCAGTACTTC. Its translation is CASSMAGTGIQETQYF.

J is TRBJ1-1 and V is TRBV25-1, with D possibly being TRBD1 (5 bases). The CDR3 has 14 amino acids. V was shortened by 4 bases and J by 3 bases, with 12 bases between the two germline ends. CDR1 and CDR2 from the germline V gene are MGHDK and SYGVNS. DNA for the CDR3: TGTGCCAGCAGTGGGGGGGGGTACTACACTGAAGCTTTCTTT. Protein: CASSGGGYYTEAFF.

The V call is TRBV28, the J call TRBJ2-7, with D unresolved. V was cut by 5 bases and J by 5 bases, with 7 bases left in between. From germline, CDR1 is MDHEN and CDR2 SYDVKM. This CDR3 region has 11 residues. CDR3 sequence (DNA): TGTGCCAGCAGTCCCCTAAACGAGCAGTACTTC. It specifies CASSPLNEQYF.

The J gene is TRBJ1-6, the V gene TRBV24-1; possibly TRBD1 for D (5 bases). Looked up from germline, CDR1 is KGHDR and CDR2 is SFDVKD. The ends were cut back, 7 bases at V and 4 bases at J, with 10 bases in the middle. CDR3 length: 14 amino acids. CDR3 in DNA: TGTGCCACCAGCGACGACAGATATAATTCACCCCTCCACTTT. Translated, it gives CATSDDRYNSPLHF.

CDR3 residues: CASSYPVGQAYGYTF. Written as DNA, the CDR3 is TGTGCCAGTAGCTATCCAGTGGGACAGGCCTATGGCTACACCTTC. V gene TRBV28 combines with J gene TRBJ1-2; 8 positions match TRBD1. Germline lookup yields CDR1 MDHEN and CDR2 SYDVKM. CDR3 length: 15 residues. V lost 9 bases to trimming and J lost 4 bases; unmatched junction nucleotides: 13.